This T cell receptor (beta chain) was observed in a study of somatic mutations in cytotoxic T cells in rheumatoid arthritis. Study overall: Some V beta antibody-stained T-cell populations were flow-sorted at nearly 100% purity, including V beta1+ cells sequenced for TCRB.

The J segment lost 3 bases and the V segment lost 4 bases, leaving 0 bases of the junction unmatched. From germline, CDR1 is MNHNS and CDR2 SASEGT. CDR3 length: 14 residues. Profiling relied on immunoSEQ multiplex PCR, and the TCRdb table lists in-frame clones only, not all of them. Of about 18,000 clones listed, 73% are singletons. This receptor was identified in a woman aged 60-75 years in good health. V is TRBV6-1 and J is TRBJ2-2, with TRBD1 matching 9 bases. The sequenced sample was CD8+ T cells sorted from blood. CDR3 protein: CASSGQGDTGELFF. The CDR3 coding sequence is TGTGCCAGCAGTGGACAGGGGGACACCGGGGAGCTGTTTTTT.